These 30 T cell receptor beta chains were sequenced from one sample in a study of CD8+ T cells in alopecia areata. Treatment given: oral pan-JAK inhibitor, 5-10 mg twice daily. Extracted from the samples, RNA was reverse transcribed into cDNA to serve as the sequencing template. Assay: immunoSEQ multiplex PCR; the TCRdb copy retains only in-frame clones and omits some. The sample has roughly 110,000 clones; less than 60% are singletons. This material consisted of CD4+ T cells sorted from blood, taken at week 24, from a patient treated with tofacitinib. These receptor sequences come from a human donor with alopecia areata.

The table lists this clone with a count of one. The chain employs TRBV6-5 and TRBJ2-7; a weak D match, TRBD1 (6 bases). The CDR3 extends over 13 amino acids. V was trimmed by 6 bases and J by 5 bases, leaving 14 bases between them. CDR1 and CDR2 from the germline V gene are MNHEY and SVGAGI. The CDR3 region is CASSISHRDEQYF. The CDR3 nucleotides are TGTGCCAGCAGCATTTCCCACAGGGACGAGCAGTACTTC.

This clone was detected a few times. The chain combines TRBV7-9 with TRBJ1-4; D unclear. Germline lookup yields CDR1 SEHNR and CDR2 FQNEAQ (reference sequence). Trimming pared 6 bases from V and 7 bases from J, leaving 12 bases between. The CDR3 length is 13 residues. The CDR3 reads CASRPRVGEKLFF. DNA for the CDR3: TGTGCCAGCAGACCTAGGGTCGGTGAAAAACTGTTTTTT.

On this clone: Additional DNA sequences in this sample encode the identical CDR3. This chain joins TRBV29-1 and TRBJ2-7; tentatively, D is TRBD2 (6 bases). Trimming cost V 2 bases and J 7 bases, with 15 bases left between them. This CDR3 comprises 13 residues. Germline values: CDR1 SQVTM, CDR2 ANQGSEA. CDR3 sequence (DNA): TGCAGCGTTGAACAGGGCCTGGCGGGGGAGCAGTACTTC. It translates to CSVEQGLAGEQYF.

The chain carries TRBV30 and TRBJ1-5; D perhaps matches TRBD1 (6 bases). Germline lookup yields CDR1 GTSNPN and CDR2 SVGIG (reference sequence). This CDR3 is built from 13 residues. Deletions cut 2 bases from V and 7 bases from J, with 12 bases between. CDR3 coding DNA: TGTGCCTGGAGTACCAGGGGAGGGCAGCCCCAGCATTTT. Its translation is CAWSTRGGQPQHF.

With regard to this clone: This same CDR3 is encoded by further DNA sequences in the sample. V and J are TRBV7-2 and TRBJ2-5, with D unresolved. Per germline, CDR1 SGHTA and CDR2 FQGNSA. V was trimmed by 2 bases and J by 4 bases, leaving 5 bases between them. The CDR3 consists of 12 residues. The CDR3 DNA sequence: TGTGCCAGCAGCTTATATCGAGAGACCCAGTACTTC. Translating it yields CASSLYRETQYF.

V is TRBV5-1 and J is TRBJ2-2, with TRBD1 matching over 7 bases. The V gene's germline CDR1 is SGHRS and CDR2 YFSETQ. The V segment lost 7 bases and the J segment 0 bases; nucleotides outside the gene matches: 9. The CDR3 has 16 amino acids. This chain's CDR3 is CASGFIGGSNTGELFF. Written as DNA, the CDR3 is TGCGCCAGCGGGTTTATAGGGGGCTCGAACACCGGGGAGCTGTTTTTT.

The chain combines TRBV7-9 with TRBJ2-3; D call uncertain. Germline V gene data show CDR1 as SEHNR and CDR2 as FQNEAQ (reference sequence). V was shortened by 0 bases and J by 5 bases, with 6 bases between the two germline ends. The CDR3 totals 13 residues. The CDR3 DNA sequence: TGTGCCAGCAGCTTAGCGTTGGGAGATACGCAGTATTTT. It yields the protein CASSLALGDTQYF. Full variable domain (remainder filled in from reference TRBV7-9 and TRBJ2-3): DTGVSQNPRHKITKRGQNVTFRCDPISEHNRLYWYRQTLGQGPEFLTYFQNEAQLEKSRLLSDRFSAERPKGSFSTLEIQRTEQGDSAMYLCASSLALGDTQYFGPGTRLTVL.

This clone showed up just a few times. The chain couples TRBV25-1 to TRBJ1-1, with TRBD1 as a possible D gene (5 bases). V was clipped by 6 bases and J by 4 bases, with 15 bases between them. CDR3 length: 14 amino acids. Germline V gives CDR1 MGHDK, CDR2 SYGVNS. The CDR3 reads CASRGEGFRTEAFF. The CDR3 region has the DNA TGTGCCAGCAGGGGGGAGGGCTTCCGCACTGAAGCTTTCTTT.

The rearrangement joins TRBV5-1 to TRBJ2-3; D not resolved. This CDR3 has 11 residues. CDR1 SGHRS and CDR2 YFSETQ come from the germline V gene. V lost 3 bases and J lost 5, with 4 bases in between. The CDR3 DNA reads TGCGCCAGCAGCTCCCGAGATACGCAGTATTTT. Translation: CASSSRDTQYF.

The gene calls are TRBV15 and TRBJ1-2; unclear D gene. Germline CDR1 and CDR2: LNHNV and YYDKDF (reference sequence). Trimming took off 0 bases at V and 8 bases at J, with 13 bases between the two ends. The CDR3 runs 14 residues. The CDR3 nucleotides read TGTGCCACCAGCAGAGAACCTACCCCTATGGGCTACACCTTC. It specifies CATSREPTPMGYTF. Full variable domain (rest looked up from reference TRBV15 and TRBJ1-2): DAMVIQNPRYQVTQFGKPVTLSCSQTLNHNVMYWYQQKSSQAPKLLFHYYDKDFNNEADTPDNFQSRRPNTSFCFLDIRSPGLGDTAMYLCATSREPTPMGYTFGSGTRLTVV.

This clone was counted only a few times. The V call is TRBV6-1, the J call TRBJ1-2; D is uncertain. Germline V CDR1 and CDR2: MNHNS, SASEGT. The V and J ends lost 0 bases and 4 bases respectively, with 21 bases between them. The CDR3 is 18 amino acids. The CDR3 region is CASSEAQFLWRPPYGYTF. The DNA for the CDR3 is TGTGCCAGCAGTGAAGCGCAATTCCTTTGGAGGCCCCCCTATGGCTACACCTTC.

The chain is built from TRBV4-1 and TRBJ2-7, with D perhaps given as TRBD1 or TRBD2 (6 bases each). Trimming pared 2 bases from V and 2 bases from J, leaving 16 bases between. Germline-derived CDR1 and CDR2 are MGHRA and YSYEKL. There are 16 residues in the CDR3. The CDR3 here is CASSQPPGAGTYEQYF. The CDR3 region has the DNA TGCGCCAGCAGCCAACCTCCGGGGGCAGGGACCTACGAGCAGTACTTC.

In its sample, this clone was seen a few times. This chain connects TRBV2 to TRBJ1-1; no reliable D call. The CDR3 spans 11 residues. Germline values: CDR1 SNHLY, CDR2 FYNNEI. The V and J ends lost 11 bases and 8 bases respectively, with 15 bases between them. The CDR3 reads CAGGPSREAFF. In DNA, the CDR3 is TGTGCCGGCGGGCCGAGTAGAGAAGCTTTCTTT.

This clone was recorded only once. This chain uses TRBV15 with TRBJ2-4; D uncertain. The germline CDR1 and CDR2 sequences are LNHNV and YYDKDF (reference sequence). The V gene lost 0 bases and the J gene lost 6 bases, with 12 bases spanning the gap. The CDR3 runs to 15 residues. The CDR3 region has the DNA TGTGCCACCAGCAGAGAGGATGCTACTGCAAACATTCAGTACTTC. As protein: CATSREDATANIQYF.

The V call is TRBV4-1, the J call TRBJ2-5, with 8 positions matching TRBD2. This CDR3 contains 18 residues. The germline gives CDR1 MGHRA, CDR2 YSYEKL. V shed 1 base, J shed 4 bases, and the junction held 14 bases outside the gene matches. The CDR3 is CASSQGVAGQSRGETQYF. In nucleotides, the CDR3 is TGCGCCAGCAGCCAAGGAGTAGCGGGGCAATCACGAGGAGAGACCCAGTACTTC.

V and J are TRBV7-8 and TRBJ2-3; D is perhaps TRBD2 (5 bases). The CDR3 length is 17 residues. Per germline, CDR1 SGHVS and CDR2 FQNEAQ. The V end lost 5 bases, the J end lost 10 bases, and 28 bases lay between the germline ends. The CDR3 loop is CASSPPLRLLVDRAQYF. As DNA, the CDR3 is TGTGCCAGCAGCCCCCCATTGAGGCTACTAGTTGATCGAGCGCAGTATTTT. The full variable domain, rest sourced from reference TRBV7-8 and TRBJ2-3, is GAGVSQSPRYKVAKRGQDVALRCDPISGHVSLFWYQQALGQGPEFLTYFQNEAQLDKSGLPSDRFFAERPEGSVSTLKIQRTQQEDSAVYLCASSPPLRLLVDRAQYFGPGTRLTVL.

The chain carries TRBV6-5 and TRBJ2-5, with no clear D. Trimming took off 10 bases at V and 7 bases at J, with 13 bases between the two ends. The length of the CDR3 is 11 residues. Germline CDR1 is MNHEY and CDR2 is SVGAGI. The CDR3 DNA reads as TGTGCCACCTCCCAGGCTGGGACCCAGTACTTC. It specifies CATSQAGTQYF.

In its sample, this clone was seen a few times. The chain has TRBV4-3 and TRBJ2-5; TRBD2 matches 11 bases. This CDR3 contains 15 residues. From germline, CDR1 is LGHNA and CDR2 YSLEER. V shed 6 bases and J 1 base; nucleotides not matched to a gene: 4. CDR3 region: CASSLAGGIQETQYF. In DNA form, the CDR3 reads TGCGCCAGCAGTCTAGCGGGGGGAATCCAAGAGACCCAGTACTTC.

The chain recombines TRBV5-1 with TRBJ2-3; D remains ambiguous. Germline values: CDR1 SGHRS, CDR2 YFSETQ. V gave up 4 bases and J gave up 2 bases, with 14 bases separating them. The CDR3 contains 15 residues. CDR3 sequence reads: CASSPGSWVTDTQYF. DNA for the CDR3: TGCGCCAGCAGCCCTGGAAGTTGGGTCACAGATACGCAGTATTTT.

The CDR3 DNA is TGTGCCAGCAGTGCGGTTAACTCTGGGGCCAACGTCCTGACTTTC. Translated: CASSAVNSGANVLTF. V and J are TRBV25-1 and TRBJ2-6; D not certain. The CDR3 has 15 residues. The germline CDR1 and CDR2 sequences are MGHDK and SYGVNS. V was trimmed by 4 bases and J by 0 bases, leaving 7 bases between them.

The chain is built from TRBV20-1 and TRBJ2-7; D is ambiguous. The CDR3 extends over 11 amino acids. Germline V lookup: CDR1 DFQATT, CDR2 SNEGSKA (reference sequence). The V and J ends lost 3 bases and 5 bases respectively, with 8 bases between them. The CDR3 reads CSARLWHEQYF. CDR3 DNA: TGCAGTGCTAGGTTGTGGCACGAGCAGTACTTC.

J is TRBJ2-7 and V is TRBV30, with a tentative D call TRBD2 (7 bases). This CDR3 is 12 amino acids long. Germline CDR1 is GTSNPN and CDR2 is SVGIG (reference sequence). Trimming removed 7 bases at V and 5 bases at J, with 15 bases between. CDR3 amino acids: CAFGGAVHEQYF. CDR3 DNA sequence: TGTGCCTTTGGGGGGGCTGTCCACGAGCAGTACTTC. The variable domain in full, completed from reference TRBV30 and TRBJ2-7, reads SQTIHQWPATLVQPVGSPLSLECTVEGTSNPNLYWYRQAAGRGLQLLFYSVGIGQISSEVPQNLSASRPQDRQFILSSKKLLLSDSGFYLCAFGGAVHEQYFGPGTRLTVT.

The gene calls are TRBV2 and TRBJ1-2, with 7 positions matching TRBD1. CDR3 length: 14 amino acids. Germline CDR1 is SNHLY and CDR2 is FYNNEI. V lost 5 bases to trimming and J lost 4 bases; unmatched junction nucleotides: 7. CDR3 bases: TGTGCCAGCAGTCCGACAGGGTCGGGCTATGGCTACACCTTC. The encoded protein is CASSPTGSGYGYTF.

CDR3 in DNA: TGTGCCAGCAGCCCGGAGGGGGACAGTGCTTTCTCTGGGGCCAACGTCCTGACTTTC. Translation gives CASSPEGDSAFSGANVLTF. The V and J genes are TRBV7-2 and TRBJ2-6, with a tentative D call TRBD1 (7 bases). Germline assignment: CDR1 SGHTA and CDR2 FQGNSA. The germline V and J ends were trimmed by 5 bases and 0 bases, with 20 bases remaining between them. This CDR3 has 19 amino acids.

The chain has TRBV5-4 and TRBJ2-5; 12 bases match TRBD1. This CDR3 has 17 amino acids. The J segment lost 4 bases and the V segment lost 2 bases, leaving 9 bases of the junction unmatched. Germline V gene sequence: CDR1 SGHNT, CDR2 YYREEE (reference sequence). The chain's CDR3 is CASSLRRGQGASETQYF. CDR3 nucleotide sequence: TGTGCCAGCAGCTTAAGGAGGGGACAGGGGGCATCAGAGACCCAGTACTTC.

The J gene is TRBJ2-7, the V gene TRBV14, with D possibly matching TRBD2 (5 bases). The CDR3 is 15 amino acids. V gave up 1 base and J gave up 0 bases, with 10 bases separating them. The germline V gene encodes CDR1 SGHDN and CDR2 FVKESK. The CDR3 spells CASSQAPGSSYEQYF. DNA for the CDR3: TGTGCCAGCAGCCAAGCCCCGGGGAGCTCCTACGAGCAGTACTTC.

The CDR3 region has the DNA TGTGCCATCAGGACAGGTGAAGACTACGAGCAGTACTTC. Amino acid sequence: CAIRTGEDYEQYF. This chain links TRBV10-3 with TRBJ2-7; the D gene is possibly TRBD1 (6 bases). Germline CDR1 reads ENHRY; CDR2 reads SYGVKD. This CDR3 comprises 13 residues. Trimming removed 6 bases at V and 3 bases at J, with 12 bases between.

The chain combines TRBV20-1 with TRBJ2-7; D not certain. Germline assignment: CDR1 DFQATT and CDR2 SNEGSKA (reference sequence). The CDR3 extends over 11 amino acids. With 2 bases removed from V and 3 bases from J, the gap between germline ends came to 5 bases. The CDR3 DNA reads TGCAGTGCTAGACTAGTCTACGAGCAGTACTTC. Protein product: CSARLVYEQYF.

This clone was detected only a few times. The chain recombines TRBV7-8 with TRBJ2-5, with D uncertain. CDR3 size: 14 residues. Between the trimmed V and J ends, which lost 4 bases and 1 base, there was a span of 10 bases. Germline assignment: CDR1 SGHVS and CDR2 FQNEAQ. The CDR3 is CASSSRYFQETQYF. CDR3 coding DNA: TGTGCCAGCAGCTCTAGATATTTCCAAGAGACCCAGTACTTC.

The chain couples TRBV10-3 to TRBJ1-2; 9 bases line up with TRBD1. Germline V gives CDR1 ENHRY, CDR2 SYGVKD. The CDR3 is 16 amino acids. J was trimmed by 8 bases and V by 9 bases; bases with no gene match: 19. DNA of the CDR3: TGTGCCATACCACAAGCCTTCGGACAGGGGCTAGGAGGCTACACCTTC. This codes for CAIPQAFGQGLGGYTF.